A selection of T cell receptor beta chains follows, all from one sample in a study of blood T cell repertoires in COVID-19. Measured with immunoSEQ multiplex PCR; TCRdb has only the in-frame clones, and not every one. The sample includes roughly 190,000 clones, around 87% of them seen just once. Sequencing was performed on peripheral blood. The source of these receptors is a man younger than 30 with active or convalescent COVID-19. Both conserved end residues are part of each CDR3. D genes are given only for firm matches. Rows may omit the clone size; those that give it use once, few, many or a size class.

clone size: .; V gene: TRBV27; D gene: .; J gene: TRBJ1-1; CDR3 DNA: TGTGCCAGCAGTTTATCGGGGGGGAAGGTGTCCACTGAAGCTTTCTTT; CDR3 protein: CASSLSGGKVSTEAFF
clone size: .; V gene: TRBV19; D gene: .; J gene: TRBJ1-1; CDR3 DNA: TGTGCCAGTAGTTCCGGACAGACGAACACTGAAGCTTTCTTT; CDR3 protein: CASSSGQTNTEAFF
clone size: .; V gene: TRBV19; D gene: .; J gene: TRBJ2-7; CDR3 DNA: TGTGCCAGTAGTATAGCGGGAGCCATGGGGGAGCAGTACTTC; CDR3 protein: CASSIAGAMGEQYF
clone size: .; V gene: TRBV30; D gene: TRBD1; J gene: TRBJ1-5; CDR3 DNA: TGTGCCTGGAGCATCGGACAGGGTAGCAATCAGCCCCAGCATTTT; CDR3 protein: CAWSIGQGSNQPQHF
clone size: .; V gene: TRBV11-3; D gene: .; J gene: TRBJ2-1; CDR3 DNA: TGTGCCAGCAGCTTTGGGGGCGCTGGCGAATTCTATGAGCAGTTCTTC; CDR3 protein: CASSFGGAGEFYEQFF
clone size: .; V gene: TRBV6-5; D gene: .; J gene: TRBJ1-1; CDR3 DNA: TGTGCCAGCAGGCATACACAGCTCACTGAAGCTTTCTTT; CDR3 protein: CASRHTQLTEAFF
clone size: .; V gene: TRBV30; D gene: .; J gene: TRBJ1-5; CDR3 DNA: TGTGCCTGGAAAACTCGGACAGCACTTCATCAGCCCCAGCATTTT; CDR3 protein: CAWKTRTALHQPQHF
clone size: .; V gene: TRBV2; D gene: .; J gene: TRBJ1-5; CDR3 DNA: TGTGCCAGCAGTGTCCGGGGAGGATATCAGCCCCAGCATTTT; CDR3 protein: CASSVRGGYQPQHF
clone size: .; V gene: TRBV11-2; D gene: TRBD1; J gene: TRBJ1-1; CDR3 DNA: TGTGCCAGCAGCTTAGTTTTTACGAGGGGGCCTATGAACACTGAAGCTTTCTTT; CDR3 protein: CASSLVFTRGPMNTEAFF
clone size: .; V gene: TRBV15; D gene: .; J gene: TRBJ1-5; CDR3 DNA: TGTGCCACCAGCAGAGCAGGGGGCAATCAGCCCCAGCATTTT; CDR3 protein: CATSRAGGNQPQHF
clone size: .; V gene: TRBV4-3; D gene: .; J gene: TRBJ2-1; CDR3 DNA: TGCGCCAGCAGCCAAGGAAGAGGGGACTTTTACAATGAGCAGTTCTTC; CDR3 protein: CASSQGRGDFYNEQFF
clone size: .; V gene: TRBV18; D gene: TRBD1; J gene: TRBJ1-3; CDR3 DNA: TGTGCCAGCTCCCGCGACATCAAGCGGGACAGGGACTCTGGAAACACCATATATTTT; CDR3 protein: CASSRDIKRDRDSGNTIYF
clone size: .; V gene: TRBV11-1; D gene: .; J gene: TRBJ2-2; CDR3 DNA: TGTGCCAGCAGCTTTTTAGCTAGTGGAACCGGGGAGCTGTTTTTT; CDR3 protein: CASSFLASGTGELFF
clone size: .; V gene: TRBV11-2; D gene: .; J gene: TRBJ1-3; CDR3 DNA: TGTGCCAGCAGCCCGAGGGGGATATCTGGAAACACCATATATTTT; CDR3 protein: CASSPRGISGNTIYF
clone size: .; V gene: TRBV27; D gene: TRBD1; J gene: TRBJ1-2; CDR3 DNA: TGTGCCAGCAGTTTGAGGTCGGGGCTACAGGGGGTCAACACCTTC; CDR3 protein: CASSLRSGLQGVNTF
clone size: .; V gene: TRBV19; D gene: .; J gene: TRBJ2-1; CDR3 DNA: TGTGCCAGTAGTTTTCAAACAGGGTTGGGTGAGCAGTTCTTC; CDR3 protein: CASSFQTGLGEQFF
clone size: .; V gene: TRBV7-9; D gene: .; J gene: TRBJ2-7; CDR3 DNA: TGTGCCAGCAGCAACAGGGATGGTATCTACGAGCAGTACTTC; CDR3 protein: CASSNRDGIYEQYF
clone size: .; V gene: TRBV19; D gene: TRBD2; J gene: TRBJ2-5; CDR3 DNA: TGTGCCAGTAGTATAGGTCGGCGGGGGGAGACCCAGTACTTC; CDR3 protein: CASSIGRRGETQYF
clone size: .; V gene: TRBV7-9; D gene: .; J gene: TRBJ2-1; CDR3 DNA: TGTGCCAGCAGCTTAGTCTGGGGAGACGGGCAGTTCTTC; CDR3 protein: CASSLVWGDGQFF
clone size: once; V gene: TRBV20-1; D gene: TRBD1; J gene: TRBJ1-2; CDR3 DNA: TGCAGGGCCCGGGACAGGGTAGGCTACACCTTC; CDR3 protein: CRARDRVGYTF
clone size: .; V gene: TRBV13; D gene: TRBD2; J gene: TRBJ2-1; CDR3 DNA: TGTGCCAGCAGCGGGACTATCAATGACAATGAGCAGTTCTTC; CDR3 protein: CASSGTINDNEQFF
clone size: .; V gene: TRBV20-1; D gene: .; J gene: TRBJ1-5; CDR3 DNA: TGCAGTGCTAGTACTGGGATGGGGCTTCGGCAGCCCCAGCATTTT; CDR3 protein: CSASTGMGLRQPQHF
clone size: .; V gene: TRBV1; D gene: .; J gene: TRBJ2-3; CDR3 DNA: TGCACCAGCAGCCAACTACAGCGGGAGAAGGCAGATACGCAGTATTTT; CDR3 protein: CTSSQLQREKADTQYF
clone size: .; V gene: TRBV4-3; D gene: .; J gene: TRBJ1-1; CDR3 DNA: TGCGCCAGCAGCCAAGATGAGGGGAGGGGAGCTTTCTTT; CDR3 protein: CASSQDEGRGAFF
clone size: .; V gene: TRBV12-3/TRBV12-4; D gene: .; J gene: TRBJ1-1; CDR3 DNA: TGTGCCAGCAGGGTGGATACAGGGATAGCTTCTTTCTTT; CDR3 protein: CASRVDTGIASFF
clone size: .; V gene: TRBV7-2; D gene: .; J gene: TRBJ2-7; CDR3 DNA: TGTGCCAGCAGCTCTACTGACAGGAGGAGGTCCTACGAGCAGTACTTC; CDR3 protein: CASSSTDRRRSYEQYF
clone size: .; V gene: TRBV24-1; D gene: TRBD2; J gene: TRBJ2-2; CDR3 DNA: TGTGCCACCAGCCCGGGACTAGCGGTCACCGGGGAGCTGTTTTTT; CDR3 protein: CATSPGLAVTGELFF
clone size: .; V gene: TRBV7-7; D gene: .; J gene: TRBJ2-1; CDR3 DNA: TGTGCCAGCAGCCCGACAGGTGGCAGCCTCTTGAATGAGCAGTTCTTC; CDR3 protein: CASSPTGGSLLNEQFF
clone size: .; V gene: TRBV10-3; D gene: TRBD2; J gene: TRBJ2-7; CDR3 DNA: TGTGCCATCAGCAGGACTAGCGGGAACTACGAGCAGTACTTC; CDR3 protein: CAISRTSGNYEQYF
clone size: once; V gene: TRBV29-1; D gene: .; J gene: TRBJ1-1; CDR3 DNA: TGCAGCGCCTCGACAGGGAACACTGAAGCTTTCTTT; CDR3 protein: CSASTGNTEAFF